This TCR beta chain was identified in a study of regulatory T cells in long-lasting Graves disease. Arm-PCR with iRepertoire HTBI primers amplified the CDR3 regions for these TCR beta libraries. TCRdb called the multiplex PCR reads again in MiXCR, with one record for every CDR3 protein. The sample records hundreds of thousands of distinct CDR3 sequences, approximately 15% being singletons. Time point described: newly diagnosed GD, antithyroid drugs for less than 3 months. Extracted RNA from PBMCs served as the source of the TCR library. As to this clonotype: This may come from a read error, since a much larger clone is one base off.

The CDR3 spans 15 residues. The germline gives CDR1 SNHLY, CDR2 FYNNEI. The same sample was also used in a study of T cells in Graves' hyperthyroidism and ophthalmopathy.

The chain carries TRBV2 and TRBJ2-1; 9 nucleotides align to TRBD2. The receptor's source is a woman aged 25-40 years with Graves disease. The sample here was peripheral blood mononuclear cells (PBMCs), taken at new diagnosis, from a patient treated with antithyroid drugs. The CDR3: CASRRVAGVYNGQFF. CDR3 DNA sequence: TGTGCCAGCAGGAGGGTAGCGGGAGTTTACAATGGGCAGTTCTTC.